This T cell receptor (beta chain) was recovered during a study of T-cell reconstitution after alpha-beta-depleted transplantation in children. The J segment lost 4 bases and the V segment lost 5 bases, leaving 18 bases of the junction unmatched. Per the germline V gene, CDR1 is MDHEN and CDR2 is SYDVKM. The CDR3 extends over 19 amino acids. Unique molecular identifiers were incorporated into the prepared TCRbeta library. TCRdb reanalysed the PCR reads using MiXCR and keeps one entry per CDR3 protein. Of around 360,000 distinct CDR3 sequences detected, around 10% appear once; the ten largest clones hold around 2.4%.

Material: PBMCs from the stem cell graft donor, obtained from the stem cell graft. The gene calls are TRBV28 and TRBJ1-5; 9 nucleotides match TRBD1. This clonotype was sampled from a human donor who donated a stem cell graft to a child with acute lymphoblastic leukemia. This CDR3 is CASSTGTGTGGSQNQPQHF. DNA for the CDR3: TGTGCCAGCAGTACTGGGACAGGGACCGGTGGATCCCAAAATCAGCCCCAGCATTTT. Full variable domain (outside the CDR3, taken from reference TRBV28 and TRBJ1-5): DVKVTQSSRYLVKRTGEKVFLECVQDMDHENMFWYRQDPGLGLRLIYFSYDVKMKEKGDIPEGYSVSREKKERFSLILESASTNQTSMYLCASSTGTGTGGSQNQPQHFGDGTRLSIL.